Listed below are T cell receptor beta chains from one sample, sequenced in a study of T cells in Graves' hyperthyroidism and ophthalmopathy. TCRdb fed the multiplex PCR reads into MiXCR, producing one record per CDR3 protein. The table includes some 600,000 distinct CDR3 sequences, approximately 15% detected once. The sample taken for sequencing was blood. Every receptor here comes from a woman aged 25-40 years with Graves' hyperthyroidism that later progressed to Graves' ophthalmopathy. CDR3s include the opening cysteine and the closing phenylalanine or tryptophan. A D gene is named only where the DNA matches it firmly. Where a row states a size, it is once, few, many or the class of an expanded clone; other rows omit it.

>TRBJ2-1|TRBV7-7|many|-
TGTGCTAGCAGCTTAGGTACAGGGTCGGTCAATGAGCAGTTCTTC
CASSLGTGSVNEQFF
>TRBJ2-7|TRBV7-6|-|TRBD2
TGTGCCAGCACCGAACGGGAGGGGCCCTACGAGCAGTACTTC
CASTEREGPYEQYF
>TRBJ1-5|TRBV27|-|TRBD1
TGTGCCAGCAGTTGGACAGGGGCGGAAAATCAGCCCCAGCATTTT
CASSWTGAENQPQHF
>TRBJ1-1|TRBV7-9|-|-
TGTGCCAGCAGCTTAGATCAGGGTACCGCTGAAGCTTTCTTT
CASSLDQGTAEAFF
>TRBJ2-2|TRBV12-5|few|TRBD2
TGTGCTAGTGGTTTGAGTAGCGGGAGTATGGCCGGGGAGCTGTTTTTT
CASGLSSGSMAGELFF
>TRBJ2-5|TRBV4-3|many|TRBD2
TGCGCCAGCAGCCAAGAATTGTATGGGACTAACATTCAAGAGACCCAGTACTTC
CASSQELYGTNIQETQYF
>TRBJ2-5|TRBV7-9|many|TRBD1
TGTGCCAGCCAACGGGGACAGGGTGAGACCCAGTACTTC
CASQRGQGETQYF
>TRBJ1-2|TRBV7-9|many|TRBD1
TGTGCCAGCAGCTCCCCCGGACAGGGGGACTACACCTTC
CASSSPGQGDYTF
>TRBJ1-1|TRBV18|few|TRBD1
TGTGCCAGCTCAACACGAGGGGGCTTGAACACTGAAGCTTTCTTT
CASSTRGGLNTEAFF
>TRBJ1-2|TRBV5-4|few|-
TGTGCCAGCAGCTCCCAGCGGGGCCGGGAGGGCTACACCTTC
CASSSQRGREGYTF
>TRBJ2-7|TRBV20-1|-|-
TGCAGTGCTAGAGACCCCGGACGGACATACGAGCAGTACTTC
CSARDPGRTYEQYF
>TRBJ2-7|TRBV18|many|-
TGTGCCAGCTCATATAGGGGTCGGGAGCAGTACTTC
CASSYRGREQYF
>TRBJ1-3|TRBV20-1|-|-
TGCAGTGCCAAACCCGGACCTGGCTCTGGAAACACCATATATTTT
CSAKPGPGSGNTIYF
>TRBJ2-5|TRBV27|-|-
TGTGCCAGCAGGCTAACTATAGCCTATCCCCAAGAGACCCAGTACTTC
CASRLTIAYPQETQYF
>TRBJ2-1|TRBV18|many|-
TGTGCCAGCTCACTTGGGACCGACAGCTCCTACAATGAGCAGTTCTTC
CASSLGTDSSYNEQFF
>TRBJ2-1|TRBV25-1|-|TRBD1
TGTGCCAGCAGGACAGGGGGTAGCTCCTACAATGAGCAGTTCTTC
CASRTGGSSYNEQFF
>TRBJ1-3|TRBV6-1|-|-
TGTGCCAGCAGCTGGGGAGTGGGGGTCTCTGGAAACACCATATATTTT
CASSWGVGVSGNTIYF
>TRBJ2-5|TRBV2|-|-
TGTGCCAGCAGTGGCCAACAAGAGACCCAGTACTTC
CASSGQQETQYF
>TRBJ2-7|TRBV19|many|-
TGTGCCAGTAGTATTCGGACCTACTCCTACGAGCAGTACTTC
CASSIRTYSYEQYF
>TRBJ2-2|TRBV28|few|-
TGTGCCAGCTCTCGGACGGAGCCAAACACCGGGGAGCTGTTTTTT
CASSRTEPNTGELFF
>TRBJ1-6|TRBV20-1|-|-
TGCAGTGCTAGAATCGTATCCTCCTATAATTCACCCCTCCACTTT
CSARIVSSYNSPLHF
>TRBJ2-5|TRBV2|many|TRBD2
TGTGCCAGCAGTGGGACTAGCGGGAAAGAGACCCAGTACTTC
CASSGTSGKETQYF